The present T cell receptor beta chain was sequenced within a study of T cells in Graves' hyperthyroidism and ophthalmopathy. Study summary: Peripheral blood specimens were obtained at initial diagnosis, prior to any treatment.

With regard to this clonotype: A much larger clone lies a single base off, so this may be a read error. This CDR3 is missing its conserved last phenylalanine or tryptophan, likely due to a read error.

The CDR3 contains 15 residues. Per germline, CDR1 LGHNA and CDR2 YSLEER. V was trimmed by 0 bases and J by 7 bases, leaving 12 bases between them. There were TCR beta CDR3 regions amplified from RNA transcripts. TCR CDR3 underwent first-round RT-PCR with the HTBI primer set. TCRdb analysed the multiplex PCR reads with MiXCR anew, one entry per CDR3 protein. This table has about 260,000 distinct CDR3 sequences, roughly 17% appearing once. The receptor's source is a young woman with Graves' ophthalmopathy. The rearrangement links TRBV4-3 to TRBJ1-4; D gene uncertain. Source material: blood. CDR3 in amino acids: CASSQERRTTEKLFL. Written as DNA, the CDR3 is TGCGCCAGCAGCCAAGAAAGAAGAACAACTGAAAAACTGTTTCTT.